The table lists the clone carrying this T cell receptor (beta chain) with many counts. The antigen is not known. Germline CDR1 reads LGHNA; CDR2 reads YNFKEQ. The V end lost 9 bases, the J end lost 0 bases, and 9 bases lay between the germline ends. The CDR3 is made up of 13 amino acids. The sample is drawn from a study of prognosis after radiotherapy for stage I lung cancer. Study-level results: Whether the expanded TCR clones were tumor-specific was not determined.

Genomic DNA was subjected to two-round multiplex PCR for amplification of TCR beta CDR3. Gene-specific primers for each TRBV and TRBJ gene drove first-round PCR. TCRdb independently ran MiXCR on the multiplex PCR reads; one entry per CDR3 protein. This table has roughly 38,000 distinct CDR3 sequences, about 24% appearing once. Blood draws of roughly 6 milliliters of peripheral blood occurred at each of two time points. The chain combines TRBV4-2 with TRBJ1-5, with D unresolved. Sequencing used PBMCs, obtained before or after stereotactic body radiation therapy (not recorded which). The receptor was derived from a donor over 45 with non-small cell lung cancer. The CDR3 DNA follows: TGTGCCAGTAGGGCAGATAGCAATCAGCCCCAGCATTTT. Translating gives CASRADSNQPQHF.